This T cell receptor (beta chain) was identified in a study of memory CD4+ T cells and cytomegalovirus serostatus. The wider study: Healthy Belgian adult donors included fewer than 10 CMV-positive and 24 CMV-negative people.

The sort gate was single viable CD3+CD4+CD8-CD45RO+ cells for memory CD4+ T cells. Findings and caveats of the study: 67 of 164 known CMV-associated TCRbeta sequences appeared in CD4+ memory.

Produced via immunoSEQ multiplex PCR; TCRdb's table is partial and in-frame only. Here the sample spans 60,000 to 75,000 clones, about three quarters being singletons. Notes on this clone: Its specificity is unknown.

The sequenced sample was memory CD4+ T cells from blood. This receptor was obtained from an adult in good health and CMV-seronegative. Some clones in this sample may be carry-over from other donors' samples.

As DNA, the CDR3 is TGTGCCTGGAGTGTTATCTATAATTCACCCCTCCACTTT. As protein: CAWSVIYNSPLHF. This rearrangement joins TRBV30 to TRBJ1-6; D unclear. The CDR3 is 13 residues long. V lost 0 bases and J 3 bases, leaving 3 bases between the germline ends. CDR1 GTSNPN and CDR2 SVGIG come from the germline V gene (reference sequence). The full variable domain, completed using reference TRBV30 and TRBJ1-6, is SQTIHQWPATLVQPVGSPLSLECTVEGTSNPNLYWYRQAAGRGLQLLFYSVGIGQISSEVPQNLSASRPQDRQFILSSKKLLLSDSGFYLCAWSVIYNSPLHFGNGTRLTVT.